A selection of T cell receptor beta chains follows, all from one sample in a study of OX40 agonist ivuxolimab in advanced cancers. This table comes from immunoSEQ multiplex PCR, and its TCRdb copy is limited to in-frame clones, with some not included. The table lists 50,000 to 60,000 clones, 85% to 90% of them singletons. The sequencing here drew on CD4+ or CD8+ T cells sorted from blood, taken in a trial of the OX40 agonist ivuxolimab. The receptors here all came from an adult with an advanced solid tumor such as melanoma, head and neck, liver or kidney cancer. Each CDR3 is given with its conserved first and last residue. D genes are given only for firm matches. Part of the rows lack a size; the others show once, few, many or a class for expanded clones.

J	size	D	V	CDR3	DNA
TRBJ2-7	once	NA	TRBV7-9	CASSLVFHEQYF	TGTGCCAGCAGCTTAGTGTTCCACGAGCAGTACTTC
TRBJ2-5	NA	NA	TRBV27	CASSRDITRGTQYF	TGTGCCAGCAGCCGGGACATCACCCGGGGGACCCAGTACTTC
TRBJ2-3	NA	NA	TRBV7-2	CASRPGHSTDTQYF	TGTGCCAGCAGGCCGGGACACAGCACAGATACGCAGTATTTT
TRBJ1-2	NA	NA	TRBV4-2	CASSPGPTVTYGYTF	TGTGCCAGCAGCCCTGGCCCGACAGTAACTTATGGCTACACCTTC
TRBJ1-1	few	NA	TRBV2	CASRPPEGRNTEAFF	TGTGCCAGCAGGCCCCCGGAAGGAAGGAACACTGAAGCTTTCTTT
TRBJ2-2	NA	NA	TRBV30	CAWRGSTGELFF	TGTGCCTGGAGGGGCAGCACCGGGGAGCTGTTTTTT
TRBJ1-2	once	NA	TRBV7-2	CASSADGLSYGYTF	TGTGCCAGCAGCGCGGACGGTCTATCCTATGGCTACACCTTC
TRBJ1-2	medium-sized	NA	TRBV6-5	CASSYPTLTGYGYTF	TGTGCCAGCAGTTACCCAACCTTAACGGGCTATGGCTACACCTTC
TRBJ2-7	NA	NA	TRBV11-2	CASSLAQGPYEQYF	TGTGCCAGCAGCTTAGCACAGGGCCCCTACGAGCAGTACTTC
TRBJ2-7	NA	NA	TRBV5-1	CASSSQGSNEQYF	TGCGCCAGCAGCTCTCAAGGAAGCAACGAGCAGTACTTC
TRBJ2-7	once	TRBD2	TRBV2	CASSGGLAGAPYEQYF	TGTGCCAGCAGTGGTGGACTAGCGGGGGCCCCCTACGAGCAGTACTTC
TRBJ1-2	NA	NA	TRBV7-8	CASSLFGRRANYGYTF	TGTGCCAGCAGCTTATTCGGACGGAGAGCTAACTATGGCTACACCTTC
TRBJ2-7	NA	TRBD1	TRBV29-1	CSVGTGDGREQYF	TGCAGCGTCGGGACAGGGGACGGTCGGGAGCAGTACTTC
TRBJ1-1	NA	NA	TRBV28	CASTLGLEAFF	TGTGCCAGCACCCTGGGGCTTGAAGCTTTCTTT
TRBJ2-1	once	NA	TRBV2	CASMRLSGEQFF	TGTGCCAGCATGAGACTATCTGGGGAGCAGTTCTTC
TRBJ1-5	NA	NA	TRBV6-5	CASSRTVSNQPQHF	TGTGCCAGCAGCCGGACAGTTAGCAATCAGCCCCAGCATTTT
TRBJ2-3	NA	TRBD2	TRBV29-1	CSVHMVRGIGGGSEADTQYF	TGCAGCGTTCACATGGTGCGGGGGATTGGCGGGGGATCCGAGGCAGATACGCAGTATTTT
TRBJ2-1	NA	TRBD2	TRBV5-4	CASSLGTSGGYNEQFF	TGTGCCAGCAGCTTGGGCACTAGCGGAGGCTACAATGAGCAGTTCTTC
TRBJ2-7	NA	NA	TRBV5-6	CASSSPGTASIGEQYF	TGTGCCAGCAGCTCGCCCGGGACCGCTTCAATCGGCGAGCAGTACTTC
TRBJ1-2	NA	NA	TRBV6-5	CASSYSAGYGYTF	TGTGCCAGCAGTTACAGCGCAGGGTATGGCTACACCTTC
TRBJ2-5	NA	TRBD1	TRBV18	CASSPGTGSRETQYF	TGTGCCAGCTCACCCGGGACAGGGTCGCGCGAGACCCAGTACTTC
TRBJ2-7	NA	NA	TRBV6-5	CAIGQTYEQYF	TGTGCCATCGGACAAACCTACGAGCAGTACTTC
TRBJ2-7	NA	NA	TRBV10-3	CAISEGYEQYF	TGTGCCATCAGTGAGGGCTACGAGCAGTACTTC
TRBJ1-5	NA	NA	TRBV30	CAWSLTGTQPQHF	TGTGCCTGGAGCTTAACAGGGACTCAGCCCCAGCATTTT